This entry lists 29 T cell receptor beta chains sequenced from one sample in a study of PD-1 blockade in classical Hodgkin lymphoma. TCRdb keeps only in-frame clones here, not all; method: immunoSEQ multiplex PCR. The sample shows around 17,000 clones, around 85% of them seen only once. Brentuximab vedotin exposure varied, and every patient relapsed after autologous stem cell transplantation. By magnetic negative selection, CD4+ T cells were purified from thawed PBMCs. Sequences were derived from CD4+ T cells from blood, sampled at baseline. The receptor set was obtained from a human donor with classical Hodgkin lymphoma.

This clone was seen a single time. The chain couples TRBV7-9 to TRBJ2-7, with 11 bases aligning to TRBD2. The CDR3 extends over 15 amino acids. CDR1 is SEHNR and CDR2 is FQNEAQ in the germline V gene (reference sequence). Germline trimming cut 5 bases from V and 2 bases from J; bases unmatched to any gene: 5. CDR3 DNA: TGTGCCAGCAGCCCTCGGACTAGCGGGCCCTACGAGCAGTACTTC. Translated: CASSPRTSGPYEQYF.

This chain uses TRBV5-1 with TRBJ2-3, with 7 bases that match TRBD1. After removal of 4 bases from V and 4 bases from J, the junction contained 6 bases not matched to a gene. This CDR3 is built from 14 residues. Germline lookup yields CDR1 SGHRS and CDR2 YFSETQ. The CDR3 here is CASSEETGPDTQYF. In DNA form, the CDR3 reads TGCGCCAGCAGCGAGGAGACAGGGCCAGATACGCAGTATTTT.

This clone was seen a single time. The rearrangement joins TRBV19 to TRBJ2-1, with D maybe TRBD2 (7 bases). Deletions cut 3 bases from V and 7 bases from J, with 13 bases between. CDR1 and CDR2 (germline): LNHDA, SQIVND (reference sequence). This CDR3 region has 14 residues. Here the CDR3 reads CASSIGGALNEQFF. In nucleotides, the CDR3 is TGTGCCAGTAGTATTGGGGGGGCATTAAATGAGCAGTTCTTC.

The rearrangement joins TRBV19 to TRBJ1-5, with a possible D match to TRBD1 (5 bases). The germline V gene encodes CDR1 LNHDA and CDR2 SQIVND (reference sequence). Trimming left V 4 bases short and J 6 bases short, with 13 bases between. The CDR3 sequence is 14 residues long. CDR3 loop: CASSRTLGGQPQHF. The DNA of the CDR3 is TGTGCCAGTAGTAGGACATTGGGGGGTCAGCCCCAGCATTTT.

This rearrangement joins TRBV19 to TRBJ2-3, with D perhaps TRBD2 (5 bases). This CDR3 region has 14 residues. V lost 0 bases to trimming and J lost 3 bases, with 7 bases between them. In germline, CDR1 is LNHDA, CDR2 SQIVND (reference sequence). The CDR3 nucleotides are TGTGCCAGTAGTATAGAGAGAGGGACAGATACGCAGTATTTT. Translated: CASSIERGTDTQYF.

This rearrangement joins TRBV6-1 to TRBJ2-1; TRBD2 agrees at 12 bases. The CDR3 covers 15 residues. Germline CDR1 is MNHNS and CDR2 is SASEGT. V lost 2 bases, J lost 9 bases, and 5 bases stayed unmatched. Here the CDR3 DNA reads TGTGCCAGCAGTGAACGGACTAGCGGGATGGGTGAGCAGTTCTTC. It specifies CASSERTSGMGEQFF.

The chain combines TRBV20-1 with TRBJ2-7; D uncertain. The CDR3 has 11 residues. V dropped 6 bases and J dropped 7 bases, with 13 bases sitting between them. Germline CDR1 and CDR2: DFQATT and SNEGSKA (reference sequence). The CDR3 region is CSANRRVEQYF. CDR3 nucleotide sequence: TGCAGTGCAAACCGCCGTGTGGAGCAGTACTTC.

The chain recombines TRBV5-1 with TRBJ2-1; TRBD1 matches at 10 bases. Per germline, CDR1 SGHRS and CDR2 YFSETQ. V lost 4 bases to trimming and J lost 1 base; unmatched junction nucleotides: 5. The CDR3 is 16 amino acids. DNA of the CDR3: TGCGCCAGCAGCAAGGGACAGGGGATGTCCTACAATGAGCAGTTCTTC. Its translation is CASSKGQGMSYNEQFF.

J is TRBJ1-3 and V is TRBV6-6; D is perhaps TRBD1 (5 bases). Germline-derived CDR1 and CDR2 are MNHNY and SVGAGI (reference sequence). This CDR3 is built from 11 residues. V gave up 7 bases and J gave up 10 bases, with 11 bases separating them. The CDR3: CASTLGGTIYF. Here the CDR3 DNA reads TGTGCCAGCACTCTCGGGGGGACCATATATTTT.

CDR3 protein: CASSLLTGGEETQYF. DNA of the CDR3: TGCGCCAGCAGCCTCTTAACAGGGGGCGAAGAGACCCAGTACTTC. This chain links TRBV5-1 with TRBJ2-5, with 9 bases that match TRBD1. V lost 4 bases and J lost 3; bases outside the gene matches: 7. The CDR3 loop spans 15 amino acids. Germline V gene lookup returns CDR1 SGHRS and CDR2 YFSETQ.

This clone has just one count. This chain uses TRBV6-6 with TRBJ1-2; D unclear. Trimming shortened V by 2 bases and J by 6 bases, and 13 bases separated the two germline ends. CDR3 length: 14 amino acids. The germline gives CDR1 MNHNY, CDR2 SVGAGI (reference sequence). CDR3 region: CASSYGGVGHGYTF. The CDR3 DNA is TGTGCCAGCAGTTACGGCGGGGTTGGCCATGGCTACACCTTC.

The rearrangement joins TRBV18 to TRBJ2-1; 12 bases fit TRBD2. The CDR3 spans 17 residues. The V gene end was trimmed by 3 bases and the J gene end by 8 bases; junction bases not matched to a gene: 11. CDR1 and CDR2 from the germline V gene are KGHSH and LQKENI. CDR3 bases: TGTGCCAGCTCACCTCTCTTAGGACTAGCGGGGCTCGATGAGCAGTTCTTC. The encoded protein is CASSPLLGLAGLDEQFF.

V usage is TRBV5-1 and J usage is TRBJ2-7; 7 bases match TRBD1. The germline V gene has CDR1 SGHRS and CDR2 YFSETQ. CDR3 length: 14 amino acids. The V gene end was trimmed by 1 base and the J gene end by 3 bases; junction bases not matched to a gene: 4. CDR3 sequence reads: CASSLQGQYYEQYF. The CDR3 coding sequence is TGCGCCAGCAGCTTGCAGGGACAGTACTACGAGCAGTACTTC.

V gene TRBV11-2 combines with J gene TRBJ1-2, with D maybe TRBD1 (5 bases). Trimming left V 5 bases short and J 2 bases short, with 18 bases between. The germline gives CDR1 SGHAT, CDR2 FQNNGV. The CDR3 loop spans 16 amino acids. The CDR3 DNA follows: TGTGCCAGCAGCCCCTCGCTGGGGGGTTTAAACTATGGCTACACCTTC. Translated, it gives CASSPSLGGLNYGYTF.

The genes are TRBV5-1 and TRBJ2-2, with 8 bases lining up with TRBD1. CDR3 size: 16 residues. Germline CDR1 and CDR2: SGHRS and YFSETQ. V trimming: 3 bases; J trimming: 6 bases; junction bases outside the gene matches: 10. Here the CDR3 reads CASSWWSGTGAGELFF. CDR3 bases: TGCGCCAGCAGCTGGTGGTCCGGGACAGGAGCCGGGGAGCTGTTTTTT.

The chain uses TRBV4-2 and TRBJ2-7; D is unresolved. V lost 0 bases and J 6 bases, leaving 12 bases between the germline ends. Germline CDR1 reads LGHNA; CDR2 reads YNFKEQ. The CDR3 sequence is 14 residues long. The DNA for the CDR3 is TGTGCCAGCAGCCAAGACTATGGTGCCGGCGAGCAGTACTTC. It specifies CASSQDYGAGEQYF.

The gene calls are TRBV7-9 and TRBJ2-3; possible D gene TRBD2, 6 bases. V lost 5 bases to trimming and J lost 4 bases, with 16 bases between them. The germline gives CDR1 SEHNR, CDR2 FQNEAQ (reference sequence). The length of the CDR3 is 15 residues. The CDR3 DNA is TGTGCCAGCAGCCCCCGGATGAGGAGGGCAGATACGCAGTATTTT. It encodes CASSPRMRRADTQYF.

V usage is TRBV29-1 and J usage is TRBJ2-5; D may correspond to TRBD1 or TRBD2 (5 bases each). Germline lookup yields CDR1 SQVTM and CDR2 ANQGSEA. The CDR3 has 16 amino acids. Trimming took off 5 bases at V and 2 bases at J, with 21 bases between the two ends. CDR3 residues: CSVLLGAQGSQETQYF. The CDR3 nucleotides are TGCAGCGTTCTACTGGGAGCGCAGGGATCTCAAGAGACCCAGTACTTC.

The chain carries TRBV18 and TRBJ1-1; 7 bases map to TRBD1. Germline assignment: CDR1 KGHSH and CDR2 LQKENI. The V segment lost 3 bases and the J segment 1 base; nucleotides outside the gene matches: 5. CDR3 length: 15 residues. CDR3 sequence reads: CASSPRQGRNTEAFF. The CDR3 coding sequence is TGTGCCAGCTCACCCCGACAGGGCCGGAACACTGAAGCTTTCTTT.

This chain joins TRBV25-1 and TRBJ1-2; no definite D call. Between the trimmed V and J ends, which lost 2 bases and 4 bases, there was a span of 8 bases. This CDR3 has 13 amino acids. Germline values: CDR1 MGHDK, CDR2 SYGVNS. The DNA for the CDR3 is TGTGCCAGCAGTGAAAATTCTTTCTATGGCTACACCTTC. The encoded protein is CASSENSFYGYTF.

This clone appeared once. V and J are TRBV7-6 and TRBJ2-7; D may match TRBD1 or TRBD2 (5 bases each). Trimming took off 3 bases at V and 4 bases at J, with 13 bases between the two ends. This CDR3 spans 14 amino acids. Germline V CDR1 and CDR2: SGHVS, FNYEAQ. The DNA of the CDR3 is TGTGCCAGCAGCTTTGGGACCCACAGTTACGAGCAGTACTTC. Amino acids: CASSFGTHSYEQYF.

V gene TRBV5-1 combines with J gene TRBJ1-2; D gene uncertain. Per the germline V gene, CDR1 is SGHRS and CDR2 is YFSETQ. V lost 0 bases to trimming and J lost 4 bases, with 7 bases between them. The CDR3 contains 13 residues. CDR3 sequence: CASSLDGFYGYTF. The CDR3 DNA reads TGCGCCAGCAGCTTGGACGGGTTCTATGGCTACACCTTC.

The chain joins TRBV10-3 to TRBJ1-5; D is unresolved. Per germline, CDR1 ENHRY and CDR2 SYGVKD. V gave up 0 bases and J gave up 5 bases, with 11 bases separating them. This CDR3 contains 15 residues. The CDR3 nucleotides read TGTGCCATCAGTGAGTCCGAGGCTCTATATCAGCCCCAGCATTTT. It specifies CAISESEALYQPQHF.

This chain joins TRBV5-1 and TRBJ2-7; D tentatively reads TRBD1 or TRBD2 (6 bases each). Germline V CDR1 and CDR2: SGHRS, YFSETQ. The CDR3 runs to 13 residues. V dropped 7 bases and J dropped 6 bases, with 17 bases sitting between them. This CDR3 reads CASGGNGGAEQYF. CDR3 bases: TGCGCCAGCGGGGGCAATGGAGGGGCCGAGCAGTACTTC.

The chain links TRBV7-9 to TRBJ1-1; perhaps TRBD1 as D (6 bases). Looked up from germline, CDR1 is SEHNR and CDR2 is FQNEAQ (reference sequence). Trimming took off 5 bases at V and 8 bases at J, with 9 bases between the two ends. The CDR3 is 11 amino acids. Written as DNA, the CDR3 is TGTGCCAGCAGCATAACAGGGGAAGCTTTCTTT. This gives the protein CASSITGEAFF.

The rearrangement links TRBV19 to TRBJ1-2; 9 nucleotides align to TRBD1. V dropped 4 bases and J dropped 4; count of bases not matched to a gene: 4. CDR1 and CDR2 (germline): LNHDA, SQIVND (reference sequence). The CDR3 has 14 amino acids. Written as DNA, the CDR3 is TGTGCCAGTAGTAACCGGGGACAGGGCTATGGCTACACCTTC. Protein sequence: CASSNRGQGYGYTF. The full variable domain, rest sourced from reference TRBV19 and TRBJ1-2, is DGGITQSPKYLFRKEGQNVTLSCEQNLNHDAMYWYRQDPGQGLRLIYYSQIVNDFQKGDIAEGYSVSREKKESFPLTVTSAQKNPTAFYLCASSNRGQGYGYTFGSGTRLTVV.

Only a few counts were recorded for this clone. The CDR3 DNA sequence: TGTGCCAGCAGCTTAGGCGTCCGGGACCATGGGGAGACCCAGTACTTC. Encoded protein: CASSLGVRDHGETQYF. The gene calls are TRBV7-3 and TRBJ2-5; D is perhaps TRBD1 or TRBD2 (5 bases each). V lost 2 bases and J lost 5, with 18 bases in between. CDR1 is SGHTA and CDR2 is FQGTGA in the germline V gene. The CDR3 contains 16 residues.

The chain couples TRBV11-3 to TRBJ2-5; 7 bases are a match to TRBD1. J was trimmed by 14 bases and V by 5 bases; bases with no gene match: 11. The germline V gene encodes CDR1 SGHNT and CDR2 YENEEA. The CDR3 runs to 12 residues. CDR3: CASSPRQGPVYF. CDR3 DNA: TGTGCCAGCAGCCCTCGACAGGGCCCGGTTTACTTC.

This rearrangement joins TRBV27 to TRBJ2-3; 11 bases map to TRBD2. This CDR3 comprises 18 residues. CDR1 MNHEY and CDR2 SMNVEV come from the germline V gene (reference sequence). Trimming removed 5 bases from V and 0 bases from J; junction bases left unmatched: 10. CDR3 protein: CASSPAGLADSSTDTQYF. CDR3 DNA: TGTGCCAGCAGTCCCGCGGGACTAGCGGATTCTAGCACAGATACGCAGTATTTT.